The 24 T cell receptor beta chains in this list originate from one sample, sequenced in a study of blood T cell repertoires in COVID-19. Assay: immunoSEQ multiplex PCR; the TCRdb copy retains only in-frame clones and omits some. The sample yields 50,000 to 65,000 clones, just over 70% seen once. Sequenced material: PBMCs or T cells enriched from blood (not recorded which). The receptors come from a woman aged 60-75 years who had been exposed to COVID-19.

In its sample, this clone was seen a few times. This chain links TRBV7-3 with TRBJ2-1; D unclear. The CDR3 runs 15 residues. The germline V gene encodes CDR1 SGHTA and CDR2 FQGTGA. V lost 5 bases and J lost 8, with 19 bases in between. The CDR3 spells CASSPGLNLIDEQFF. The CDR3, as DNA: TGTGCCAGCAGCCCCGGTCTTAACCTTATCGATGAGCAGTTCTTC.

This clone has ten or more counts. The rearrangement links TRBV10-3 to TRBJ2-5; a weak D match, TRBD2 (6 bases). Trimming removed 2 bases at V and 5 bases at J, with 15 bases between. CDR1 and CDR2 from the germline V gene are ENHRY and SYGVKD. The CDR3 is made up of 15 amino acids. The DNA for the CDR3 is TGTGCCATCAGTGAGATTGGGGGGACTCAGGAGACCCAGTACTTC. Translation: CAISEIGGTQETQYF.

This chain uses TRBV7-3 with TRBJ1-6, with 8 bases identical to TRBD1. With 4 bases clipped from V and 6 bases from J, the junction kept 8 bases outside the gene matches. Germline V gene sequence: CDR1 SGHTA, CDR2 FQGTGA. The length of the CDR3 is 16 residues. The DNA for the CDR3 is TGTGCCAGCAGCTCAGGACAGGGAGGGATTAATTCACCCCTCCACTTT. Amino acids: CASSSGQGGINSPLHF.

The chain employs TRBV28 and TRBJ2-7; 9 positions match TRBD1. Germline loops: CDR1 MDHEN, CDR2 SYDVKM. The CDR3 is 13 residues long. V shed 7 bases and J 2 bases; nucleotides not matched to a gene: 3. The CDR3 DNA reads TGTGCCAGCATGGACAGGGGAACCTACGAGCAGTACTTC. Protein product: CASMDRGTYEQYF.

Turning to this clone: A read error may explain this, as a much larger clone is one base away. Other nucleotide sequences from this sample produce the same CDR3. The J gene is TRBJ1-1, the V gene TRBV7-2, with no clear D. Trimming cost V 1 base and J 1 base, with 4 bases left between them. Germline V CDR1 and CDR2: SGHTA, FQGNSA. This CDR3 has 13 residues. The CDR3 loop reads CASSLGANTEAFF. In DNA form, the CDR3 reads TGTGCCAGCAGCTTAGGGGCGAACACTGAAGCTTTCTTT.

The chain couples TRBV7-2 to TRBJ2-3; no definite D call. CDR3 length: 16 amino acids. With 4 bases removed from V and 3 bases from J, the gap between germline ends came to 17 bases. CDR1 SGHTA and CDR2 FQGNSA come from the germline V gene. In DNA form, the CDR3 reads TGTGCCAGCAGCTACCAAGTTGGCAGAAATACAGATACGCAGTATTTT. It translates to CASSYQVGRNTDTQYF.

The J gene is TRBJ1-2, the V gene TRBV5-6; no firm D call. Germline V gene data show CDR1 as SGHDT and CDR2 as YYEEEE. This CDR3 spans 13 amino acids. V gave up 4 bases and J gave up 4 bases, with 11 bases separating them. The CDR3 protein is CASSRAGSYGYTF. The CDR3 nucleotides read TGTGCCAGCAGCCGAGCCGGTAGCTATGGCTACACCTTC.

The chain is built from TRBV4-3 and TRBJ1-5; D gene uncertain. Germline V gene sequence: CDR1 LGHNA, CDR2 YSLEER. The CDR3 is 15 residues long. The V end lost 0 bases, the J end lost 2 bases, and 8 bases lay between the germline ends. The CDR3 sequence: CASSQDPLGNQPQHF. The CDR3 region has the DNA TGCGCCAGCAGCCAAGATCCGTTAGGCAATCAGCCCCAGCATTTT.

The V gene is TRBV5-1, the J gene TRBJ2-7; 7 bases match TRBD2. CDR3 length: 14 amino acids. J was trimmed by 2 bases and V by 3 bases; bases with no gene match: 5. Germline lookup yields CDR1 SGHRS and CDR2 YFSETQ. CDR3 region: CASSSGGSAYEQYF. DNA of the CDR3: TGCGCCAGCAGCTCCGGGGGGAGCGCCTACGAGCAGTACTTC.

The chain uses TRBV7-2 and TRBJ1-5; TRBD1 agrees at 10 bases. The length of the CDR3 is 16 residues. J was trimmed by 7 bases and V by 1 base; bases with no gene match: 7. Germline CDR1 SGHTA, CDR2 FQGNSA. The CDR3 DNA reads as TGTGCCAGCAGCTTAGATTGGACAGGGGGGCTCCAGCCCCAGCATTTT. Translation: CASSLDWTGGLQPQHF.

The rearrangement joins TRBV7-2 to TRBJ2-4, with D perhaps matching TRBD2 (6 bases). The V and J ends lost 1 base and 1 base respectively, with 8 bases between them. Germline V CDR1 and CDR2: SGHTA, FQGNSA. This CDR3 has 15 residues. CDR3 sequence (DNA): TGTGCCAGCAGCTTAGATGGGGGGGCCAAAAACATTCAGTACTTC. It is translated as CASSLDGGAKNIQYF.

This clone was found a few times. The chain employs TRBV19 and TRBJ2-7; TRBD1 aligns across 7 bases. Losses at the gene ends were 4 bases for V and 4 bases for J; bases not matched to a gene: 7. CDR1 and CDR2 (germline): LNHDA, SQIVND (reference sequence). The CDR3 loop spans 14 amino acids. The CDR3 reads CASSKSRDSYEQYF. The CDR3, as DNA: TGTGCCAGTAGTAAGTCCCGGGACAGTTACGAGCAGTACTTC.

The rearrangement joins TRBV6-6 to TRBJ2-3, with TRBD2 identical over 7 bases. The CDR3 sequence is 16 residues long. In germline, CDR1 is MNHNY, CDR2 SVGAGI (reference sequence). Losses at the gene ends were 1 base for V and 2 bases for J; bases not matched to a gene: 6. The CDR3 region has the DNA TGTGCCAGCAGTTACTTAGGACTAGGGAACACAGATACGCAGTATTTT. It encodes CASSYLGLGNTDTQYF.

The V gene is TRBV9, the J gene TRBJ2-2; 9 bases agree with TRBD2. Unmatched junction bases numbered 2, after V lost 0 bases and J lost 5 bases. CDR1 and CDR2 (germline): SGDLS, YYNGEE. This CDR3 contains 15 residues. As DNA, the CDR3 is TGTGCCAGCAGCGTAGCTAGCGGGAAAACCGGGGAGCTGTTTTTT. Translated: CASSVASGKTGELFF.

The V call is TRBV6-2 or TRBV6-3, the J call TRBJ2-1, with 14 bases that match TRBD2. Germline V gene data show CDR1 as MNHEY and CDR2 as SVGEGT. The CDR3 covers 16 residues. V lost 5 bases and J lost 5; bases outside the gene matches: 5. The CDR3 here is CASSKRLAGGDNEQFF. CDR3 DNA: TGTGCCAGCAGTAAAAGACTAGCGGGAGGGGACAATGAGCAGTTCTTC.

Only one count was recorded for this clone. The chain combines TRBV19 with TRBJ1-2, with D uncertain. Germline V CDR1 and CDR2: LNHDA, SQIVND (reference sequence). The V end was cut by 7 bases, the J end by 1 base, with 10 bases between. The CDR3 is 13 amino acids. The CDR3 nucleotides read TGTGCCAGTACCCCGTTCCTTAACTATGGCTACACCTTC. Protein product: CASTPFLNYGYTF.

This clone was counted a few times. The chain uses TRBV5-1 and TRBJ1-4, with D possibly being TRBD1 (5 bases). Germline V gene lookup returns CDR1 SGHRS and CDR2 YFSETQ. Trimming removed 0 bases at V and 6 bases at J, with 12 bases between. The CDR3 totals 15 residues. In nucleotides, the CDR3 is TGCGCCAGCAGCTTGGCGGGCAGACAGCATGAAAAACTGTTTTTT. As protein: CASSLAGRQHEKLFF.

The rearrangement joins TRBV30 to TRBJ1-1; tentative D call: TRBD1 (5 bases). CDR1 GTSNPN and CDR2 SVGIG come from the germline V gene (reference sequence). CDR3 size: 15 residues. With 0 bases removed from V and 7 bases from J, the gap between germline ends came to 18 bases. DNA for the CDR3: TGTGCCTGGAGTGTAACCTTGGTGGGGCTAAGTGAAGCTTTCTTT. This codes for CAWSVTLVGLSEAFF. Using reference TRBV30 and TRBJ1-1 for the parts outside the CDR3, the full variable domain is SQTIHQWPATLVQPVGSPLSLECTVEGTSNPNLYWYRQAAGRGLQLLFYSVGIGQISSEVPQNLSASRPQDRQFILSSKKLLLSDSGFYLCAWSVTLVGLSEAFFGQGTRLTVV.

The rearrangement uses TRBV5-1 and TRBJ2-5; D perhaps matches TRBD1 (6 bases). The V end was cut by 3 bases, the J end by 4 bases, with 13 bases between. This CDR3 comprises 14 residues. In germline, CDR1 is SGHRS, CDR2 YFSETQ. CDR3 DNA sequence: TGCGCCAGCAGCTCCGGGACAACTGGAGAGACCCAGTACTTC. This codes for CASSSGTTGETQYF.

This clone was seen just once. The rearrangement links TRBV27 to TRBJ2-4; D ambiguous. Germline V gene data show CDR1 as MNHEY and CDR2 as SMNVEV (reference sequence). V lost 5 bases, J lost 6 bases, and 17 bases lay in between. The CDR3 extends over 15 amino acids. CDR3 region: CASSPLNGQANIQYF. The CDR3 DNA is TGTGCCAGCAGTCCCTTGAATGGGCAGGCAAACATTCAGTACTTC.

The CDR3 sequence: CASSSPAGGGGGELFF. The CDR3, as DNA: TGTGCCAGCAGTTCCCCGGCTGGCGGGGGCGGCGGGGAGCTGTTTTTT. The chain employs TRBV6-2 or TRBV6-3 and TRBJ2-2; D perhaps matches TRBD2 (7 bases). This CDR3 comprises 16 residues. Germline loops: CDR1 MNHEY, CDR2 SVGEGT. V lost 4 bases, J lost 7 bases, and 19 bases lay in between.

The chain is built from TRBV2 and TRBJ2-3; 12 bases map to TRBD1. V trimming: 9 bases; J trimming: 7 bases; junction bases outside the gene matches: 8. The CDR3 extends over 14 amino acids. Germline CDR1 SNHLY, CDR2 FYNNEI. This CDR3 reads CASQPGQGANTQYF. For the CDR3, the DNA is TGTGCCAGTCAACCGGGACAGGGGGCGAATACGCAGTATTTT.

The rearrangement joins TRBV7-9 to TRBJ1-4, with 9 nucleotides matching TRBD1. The J segment lost 5 bases and the V segment lost 4 bases, leaving 2 bases of the junction unmatched. The CDR3 spans 14 residues. Germline assignment: CDR1 SEHNR and CDR2 FQNEAQ (reference sequence). The DNA for the CDR3 is TGTGCCAGCAGCTCCGACAGGGGGAATGAAAAACTGTTTTTT. Its translation is CASSSDRGNEKLFF.

The V call is TRBV9, the J call TRBJ2-7, with 8 bases aligning to TRBD1. With 3 bases clipped from V and 4 bases from J, the junction kept 6 bases outside the gene matches. The CDR3 contains 14 residues. Per germline, CDR1 SGDLS and CDR2 YYNGEE. The CDR3 spells CASSGGQDPYEQYF. DNA for the CDR3: TGTGCCAGCAGCGGGGGACAGGACCCATACGAGCAGTACTTC. The full variable domain, rest sourced from reference TRBV9 and TRBJ2-7, is DSGVTQTPKHLITATGQRVTLRCSPRSGDLSVYWYQQSLDQGLQFLIQYYNGEERAKGNILERFSAQQFPDLHSELNLSSLELGDSALYFCASSGGQDPYEQYFGPGTRLTVT.